These 2 T cell receptor beta chains were all obtained from the same sample, sequenced in a study of T cells in Graves' hyperthyroidism and ophthalmopathy. The TCR beta CDR3 regions underwent amplification using RNA transcripts as the source. HTBI primers were employed in a first-round RT-PCR of the TCR CDR3. A single record per CDR3 protein comes from TCRdb applying MiXCR to the multiplex PCR reads. This sample has 270,000 or so distinct CDR3 sequences; less than 30% occur once, and the top ten carry about 30%. The sample comprised blood. The receptor source for this set is a man between 40 and 49 years old with Graves' hyperthyroidism that later progressed to Graves' ophthalmopathy.

In its sample, this clonotype was seen many times. The chain recombines TRBV20-1 with TRBJ1-1; the D gene is possibly TRBD1 (6 bases). Germline assignment: CDR1 DFQATT and CDR2 SNEGSKA (reference sequence). The germline V and J ends were trimmed by 0 bases and 7 bases, with 15 bases remaining between them. The CDR3 has 14 amino acids. CDR3 in DNA: TGCAGTGCTAGAGATGGTAGGGGGGAAGGTGAAGCTTTCTTT. Translated, it gives CSARDGRGEGEAFF.

This clonotype was seen ten or more times. The chain uses TRBV9 and TRBJ1-1; 8 nucleotides align to TRBD1. Germline CDR1 SGDLS, CDR2 YYNGEE. This CDR3 is 15 amino acids long. V was pared by 2 bases and J by 1 base, with 4 bases of the junction left unmatched. Here the CDR3 reads CASSVADRENTEAFF. Written as DNA, the CDR3 is TGTGCCAGCAGCGTCGCGGACAGGGAGAACACTGAAGCTTTCTTT.